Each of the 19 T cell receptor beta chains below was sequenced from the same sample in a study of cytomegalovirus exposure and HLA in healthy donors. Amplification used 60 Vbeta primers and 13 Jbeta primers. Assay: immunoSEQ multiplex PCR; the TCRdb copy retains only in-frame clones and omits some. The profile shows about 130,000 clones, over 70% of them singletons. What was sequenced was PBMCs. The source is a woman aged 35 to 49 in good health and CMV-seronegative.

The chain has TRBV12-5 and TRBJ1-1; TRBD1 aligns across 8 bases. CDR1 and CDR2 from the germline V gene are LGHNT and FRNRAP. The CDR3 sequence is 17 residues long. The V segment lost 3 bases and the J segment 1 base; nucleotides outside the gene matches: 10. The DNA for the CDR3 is TGTGCTAGTGGTTTCTACTCCAGGACAGGGAAGAACACTGAAGCTTTCTTT. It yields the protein CASGFYSRTGKNTEAFF.

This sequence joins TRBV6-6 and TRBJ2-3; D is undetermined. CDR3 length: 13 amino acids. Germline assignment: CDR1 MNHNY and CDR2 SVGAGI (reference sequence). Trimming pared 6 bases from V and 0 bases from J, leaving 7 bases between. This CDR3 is CASSLLSTDTQYF. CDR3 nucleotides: TGTGCCAGCAGCCTCCTTAGCACAGATACGCAGTATTTT.

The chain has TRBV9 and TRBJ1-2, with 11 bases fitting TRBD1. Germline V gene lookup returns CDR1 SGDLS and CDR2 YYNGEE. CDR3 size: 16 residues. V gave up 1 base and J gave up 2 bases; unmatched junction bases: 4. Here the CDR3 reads CASSVPRTGGNYGYTF. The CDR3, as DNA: TGTGCCAGCAGCGTACCCCGGACAGGGGGCAACTATGGCTACACCTTC.

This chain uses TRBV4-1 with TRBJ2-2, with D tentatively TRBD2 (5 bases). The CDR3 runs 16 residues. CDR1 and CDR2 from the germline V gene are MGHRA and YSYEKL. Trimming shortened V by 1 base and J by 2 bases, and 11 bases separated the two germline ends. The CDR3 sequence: CASSQVGSSNTGELFF. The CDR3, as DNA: TGCGCCAGCAGCCAAGTTGGGTCTAGCAACACCGGGGAGCTGTTTTTT.

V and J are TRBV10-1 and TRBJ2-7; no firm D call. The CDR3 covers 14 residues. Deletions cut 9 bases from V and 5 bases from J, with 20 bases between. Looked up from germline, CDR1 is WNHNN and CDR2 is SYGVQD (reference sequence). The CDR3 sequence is CARPGGLAIDEQYF. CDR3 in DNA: TGCGCCAGACCTGGTGGGCTGGCGATTGACGAGCAGTACTTC.

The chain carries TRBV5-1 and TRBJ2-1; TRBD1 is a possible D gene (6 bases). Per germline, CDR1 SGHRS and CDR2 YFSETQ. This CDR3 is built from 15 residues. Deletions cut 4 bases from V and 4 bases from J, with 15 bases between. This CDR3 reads CASSVNPGQYNEQFF. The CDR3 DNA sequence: TGCGCCAGCAGCGTAAATCCGGGACAATACAATGAGCAGTTCTTC.

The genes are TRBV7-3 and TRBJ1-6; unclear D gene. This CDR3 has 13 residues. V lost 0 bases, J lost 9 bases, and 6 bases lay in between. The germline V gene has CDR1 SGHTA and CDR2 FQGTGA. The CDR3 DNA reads TGTGCCAGCAGCTTAACCTCGGTTTCACCCCTCCACTTT. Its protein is CASSLTSVSPLHF. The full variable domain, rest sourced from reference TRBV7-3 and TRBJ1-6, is GAGVSQTPSNKVTEKGKYVELRCDPISGHTALYWYRQSLGQGPEFLIYFQGTGAADDSGLPNDRFFAVRPEGSVSTLKIQRTERGDSAVYLCASSLTSVSPLHFGNGTRLTVT.

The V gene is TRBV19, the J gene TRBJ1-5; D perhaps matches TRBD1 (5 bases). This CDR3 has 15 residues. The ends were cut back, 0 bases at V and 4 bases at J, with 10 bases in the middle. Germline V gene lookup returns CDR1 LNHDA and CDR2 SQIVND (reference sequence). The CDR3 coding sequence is TGTGCCAGTAGTATAGATCTGGGGCTAAATCAGCCCCAGCATTTT. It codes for CASSIDLGLNQPQHF. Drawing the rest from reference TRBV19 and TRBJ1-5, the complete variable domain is DGGITQSPKYLFRKEGQNVTLSCEQNLNHDAMYWYRQDPGQGLRLIYYSQIVNDFQKGDIAEGYSVSREKKESFPLTVTSAQKNPTAFYLCASSIDLGLNQPQHFGDGTRLSIL.

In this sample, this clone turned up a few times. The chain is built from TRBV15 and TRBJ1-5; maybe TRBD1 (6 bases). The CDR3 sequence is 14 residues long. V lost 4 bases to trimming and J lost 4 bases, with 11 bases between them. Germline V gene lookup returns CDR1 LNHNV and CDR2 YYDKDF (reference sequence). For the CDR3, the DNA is TGTGCCACCAGCAAAAAACAGGGAAATCAGCCCCAGCATTTT. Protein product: CATSKKQGNQPQHF.

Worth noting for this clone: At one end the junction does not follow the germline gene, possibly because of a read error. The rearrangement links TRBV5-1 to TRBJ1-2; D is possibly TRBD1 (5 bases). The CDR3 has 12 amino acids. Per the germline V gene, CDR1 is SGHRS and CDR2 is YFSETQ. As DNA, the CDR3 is TGCGCCAGCAGCTGGGGCGAGGACGGTAAGATCTTC. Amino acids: CASSWGEDGKIF.

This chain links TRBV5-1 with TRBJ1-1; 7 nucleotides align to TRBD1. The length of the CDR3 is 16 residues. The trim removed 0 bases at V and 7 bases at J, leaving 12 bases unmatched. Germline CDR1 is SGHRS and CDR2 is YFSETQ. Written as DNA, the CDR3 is TGCGCCAGCAGCTTGGGCCCCGGGACAGCGGCCCGTGAAGCTTTCTTT. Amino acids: CASSLGPGTAAREAFF.

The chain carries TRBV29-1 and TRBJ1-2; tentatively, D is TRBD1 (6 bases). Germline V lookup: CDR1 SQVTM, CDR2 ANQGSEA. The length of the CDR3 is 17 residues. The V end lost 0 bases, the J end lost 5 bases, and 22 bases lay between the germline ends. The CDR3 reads CSVEDLVQGGFGYGYTF. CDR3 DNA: TGCAGCGTTGAAGATCTAGTACAGGGCGGGTTTGGGTATGGCTACACCTTC.

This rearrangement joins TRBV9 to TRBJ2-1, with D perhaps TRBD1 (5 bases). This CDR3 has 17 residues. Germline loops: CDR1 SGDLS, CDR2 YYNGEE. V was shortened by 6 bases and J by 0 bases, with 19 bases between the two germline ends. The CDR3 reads CASTRIKGSSSYNEQFF. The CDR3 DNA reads TGTGCCAGCACCAGAATAAAGGGGTCCAGCTCCTACAATGAGCAGTTCTTC.

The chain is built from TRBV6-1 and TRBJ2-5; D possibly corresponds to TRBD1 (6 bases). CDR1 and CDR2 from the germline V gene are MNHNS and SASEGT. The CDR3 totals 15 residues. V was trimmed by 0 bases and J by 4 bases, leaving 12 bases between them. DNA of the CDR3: TGTGCCAGCAGTGAAGCGGAGGAAGGGGGAGAGACCCAGTACTTC. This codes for CASSEAEEGGETQYF.

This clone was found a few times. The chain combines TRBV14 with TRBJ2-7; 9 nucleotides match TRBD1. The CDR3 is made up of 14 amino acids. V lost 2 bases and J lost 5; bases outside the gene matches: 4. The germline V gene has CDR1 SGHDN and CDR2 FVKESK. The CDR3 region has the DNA TGTGCCAGCAGCCAACTTGGGACAGGGCACGAGCAGTACTTC. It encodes CASSQLGTGHEQYF. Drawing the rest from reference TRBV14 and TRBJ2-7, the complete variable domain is EAGVTQFPSHSVIEKGQTVTLRCDPISGHDNLYWYRRVMGKEIKFLLHFVKESKQDESGMPNNRFLAERTGGTYSTLKVQPAELEDSGVYFCASSQLGTGHEQYFGPGTRLTVT.

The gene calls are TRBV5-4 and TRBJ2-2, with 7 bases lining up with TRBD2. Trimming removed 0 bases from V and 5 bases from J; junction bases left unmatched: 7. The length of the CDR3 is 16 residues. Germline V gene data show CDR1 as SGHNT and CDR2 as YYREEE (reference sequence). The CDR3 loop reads CASSLAGQGGTGELFF. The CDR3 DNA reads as TGTGCCAGCAGCTTGGCAGGGCAGGGAGGGACCGGGGAGCTGTTTTTT.

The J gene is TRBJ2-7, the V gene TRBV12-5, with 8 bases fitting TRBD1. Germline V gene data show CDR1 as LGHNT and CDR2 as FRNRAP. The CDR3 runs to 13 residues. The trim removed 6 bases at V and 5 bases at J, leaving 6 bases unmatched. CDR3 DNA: TGTGCTAGTGGCCTGACAGGGGTGCACGAGCAGTACTTC. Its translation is CASGLTGVHEQYF.

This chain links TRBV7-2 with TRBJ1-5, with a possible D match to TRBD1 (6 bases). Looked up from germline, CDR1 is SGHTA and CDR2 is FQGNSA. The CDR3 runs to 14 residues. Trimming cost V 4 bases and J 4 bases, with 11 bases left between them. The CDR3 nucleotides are TGTGCCAGCAGCTACCGGACAGTTAATCAGCCCCAGCATTTT. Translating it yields CASSYRTVNQPQHF.

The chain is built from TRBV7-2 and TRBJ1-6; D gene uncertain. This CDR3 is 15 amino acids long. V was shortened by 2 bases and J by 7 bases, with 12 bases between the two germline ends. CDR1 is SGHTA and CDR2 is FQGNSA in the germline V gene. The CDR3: CASSLRGVSNSPLHF. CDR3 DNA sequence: TGTGCCAGCAGCTTAAGAGGTGTCAGCAATTCACCCCTCCACTTT.